A selection of T cell receptor beta chains follows, all from one sample in a study of shared T cell receptors in the human thymus. Libraries were prepared by immunoSEQ multiplex PCR; TCRdb keeps only in-frame clonotypes and omits some of them. The sample consists of hundreds of thousands of clones, over 75% of them appearing once. Separately, the same data were catalogued under a study of human thymus T cells.

The sample taken for sequencing was thymocytes. The receptors here all came from a boy less than two years old with a congenital heart defect. The CDR3 runs from the conserved cysteine through the conserved F or W. The D gene is left open where the match is weak. Expanded clones get a size class; other rows say once, few or many, or leave the size out.

size: .
J: TRBJ1-2
D: TRBD1
V: TRBV27
CDR3: CATQPRDRYNYGYTF
DNA: TGTGCCACCCAACCCCGGGACAGGTATAACTATGGCTACACCTTC

size: .
J: TRBJ2-3
D: TRBD1
V: TRBV5-1
CDR3: CASSAQDRGRTDTQYF
DNA: TGCGCCAGCAGCGCCCAGGACAGGGGGCGCACAGATACGCAGTATTTT

size: once
J: TRBJ1-5
D: .
V: TRBV11-2
CDR3: CASSLDTGGSNQPQHF
DNA: TGTGCCAGCAGCTTAGATACGGGGGGGTCCAATCAGCCCCAGCATTTT

size: .
J: TRBJ2-7
D: .
V: TRBV7-2
CDR3: CASSPSYEQYF
DNA: TGTGCCAGCAGCCCTTCCTACGAGCAGTACTTC

size: .
J: TRBJ2-7
D: TRBD1
V: TRBV5-1
CDR3: CASSLRTGPIGGEQYF
DNA: TGCGCCAGCAGCCTACGGACAGGCCCGATTGGAGGCGAGCAGTACTTC

size: .
J: TRBJ2-3
D: .
V: TRBV10-3
CDR3: CAISEMRRSTDTQYF
DNA: TGTGCCATCAGTGAGATGCGGCGTAGCACAGATACGCAGTATTTT

size: few
J: TRBJ2-7
D: TRBD1
V: TRBV23-1
CDR3: CASSRQDRGLYEQYF
DNA: TGCGCCAGCAGCCGCCAGGACAGGGGGCTCTACGAGCAGTACTTC

size: .
J: TRBJ2-7
D: .
V: TRBV6-1
CDR3: CASSERDWGQYF
DNA: TGTGCCAGCAGTGAAAGGGACTGGGGGCAGTACTTC

size: .
J: TRBJ2-3
D: TRBD2
V: TRBV7-9
CDR3: CASSLARPSGRRGDTQYF
DNA: TGTGCCAGCAGCTTAGCGAGGCCTAGCGGGAGAAGGGGGGATACGCAGTATTTT

size: .
J: TRBJ2-5
D: .
V: TRBV7-9
CDR3: CASSPYRGPLEETQYF
DNA: TGTGCCAGCAGCCCCTACCGCGGTCCGCTCGAAGAGACCCAGTACTTC

size: .
J: TRBJ1-2
D: .
V: TRBV19
CDR3: CASTQNGGYTF
DNA: TGTGCCAGTACCCAAAACGGGGGCTACACCTTC

size: .
J: TRBJ2-7
D: TRBD1
V: TRBV19
CDR3: CASSPRQGRLYEQYF
DNA: TGTGCCAGTAGTCCCCGACAGGGCCGCCTCTACGAGCAGTACTTC

size: .
J: TRBJ2-2
D: .
V: TRBV12-2
CDR3: CASRPRTGNTGELFF
DNA: TGTGCAAGTCGCCCCCGGACAGGGAACACCGGGGAGCTGTTTTTT

size: .
J: TRBJ2-5
D: .
V: TRBV11-3
CDR3: CASSLRKDFLRVGQETQYF
DNA: TGTGCCAGCAGCTTACGGAAAGACTTTTTACGAGTTGGCCAAGAGACCCAGTACTTC

size: .
J: TRBJ2-3
D: .
V: TRBV9
CDR3: CASSVEWGRGTDTQYF
DNA: TGTGCCAGCAGCGTAGAGTGGGGCAGGGGAACAGATACGCAGTATTTT

size: .
J: TRBJ2-7
D: TRBD1
V: TRBV12-5
CDR3: CASGLVPLRDRSAYEQYF
DNA: TGTGCTAGTGGTTTGGTACCCCTCCGGGACAGGAGCGCCTACGAGCAGTACTTC

size: .
J: TRBJ2-7
D: TRBD1
V: TRBV7-9
CDR3: CASSTGQGGPYF
DNA: TGTGCCAGCAGCACTGGACAGGGGGGTCCGTACTTC

size: .
J: TRBJ2-5
D: .
V: TRBV5-1
CDR3: CASSLAPGFERETQYF
DNA: TGCGCCAGCAGCTTGGCACCGGGATTTGAACGAGAGACCCAGTACTTC

size: .
J: TRBJ1-1
D: .
V: TRBV5-6
CDR3: CASSMTRGDTEAFF
DNA: TGTGCCAGCAGCATGACTCGGGGAGACACTGAAGCTTTCTTT

size: .
J: TRBJ1-1
D: .
V: TRBV28
CDR3: CASRFGGGEFENTEAFF
DNA: TGTGCCAGCAGGTTCGGGGGGGGAGAATTCGAGAACACTGAAGCTTTCTTT

size: .
J: TRBJ2-5
D: .
V: TRBV25-1
CDR3: CASSEWTEAETQYF
DNA: TGTGCCAGCAGTGAATGGACGGAGGCGGAGACCCAGTACTTC

size: .
J: TRBJ1-1
D: .
V: TRBV9
CDR3: CASSPGGGPEAFF
DNA: TGTGCCAGCAGCCCCGGGGGGGGGCCTGAAGCTTTCTTT

size: .
J: TRBJ1-1
D: .
V: TRBV10-3
CDR3: CAISESRGPDTEAFF
DNA: TGTGCCATCAGTGAGTCGCGGGGGCCGGACACTGAAGCTTTCTTT

size: .
J: TRBJ2-2
D: TRBD2
V: TRBV5-1
CDR3: CASSLTSGSVGELFF
DNA: TGCGCCAGCAGCTTGACTAGCGGGAGTGTCGGGGAGCTGTTTTTT

size: .
J: TRBJ2-7
D: .
V: TRBV20-1
CDR3: CSAITSIEQYF
DNA: TGCAGTGCTATAACAAGTATCGAGCAGTACTTC

size: .
J: TRBJ2-7
D: .
V: TRBV28
CDR3: CASSFEPTSPAYEQYF
DNA: TGTGCCAGCAGTTTCGAGCCAACCTCCCCCGCCTACGAGCAGTACTTC

size: .
J: TRBJ1-5
D: .
V: TRBV5-1
CDR3: CASSLGGINQPQHF
DNA: TGCGCCAGCAGCTTGGGAGGGATCAATCAGCCCCAGCATTTT

size: .
J: TRBJ2-7
D: .
V: TRBV28
CDR3: CASSSGAGGSYEQYF
DNA: TGTGCCAGCAGCTCGGGAGCAGGGGGGTCCTACGAGCAGTACTTC

size: .
J: TRBJ1-5
D: .
V: TRBV4-2
CDR3: CASSQENSRYSNQPQHF
DNA: TGTGCCAGCAGCCAAGAGAACAGCCGATATAGCAATCAGCCCCAGCATTTT

size: once
J: TRBJ2-2
D: .
V: TRBV5-8
CDR3: CASSFRQVLFF
DNA: TGTGCCAGCAGCTTTCGACAGGTCCTGTTTTTT

size: .
J: TRBJ2-5
D: TRBD2
V: TRBV29-1
CDR3: CSVHLAGGAETQYF
DNA: TGCAGCGTACACCTAGCGGGAGGGGCGGAGACCCAGTACTTC

size: .
J: TRBJ2-1
D: TRBD1
V: TRBV6-4
CDR3: CASSRTGLSEQFF
DNA: TGTGCCAGCAGCCGGACAGGGCTTAGTGAGCAGTTCTTC

size: .
J: TRBJ1-2
D: .
V: TRBV7-8
CDR3: CASSLAPGGAYYGYTF
DNA: TGTGCCAGCAGCTTAGCCCCTGGGGGGGCCTACTATGGCTACACCTTC

size: once
J: TRBJ2-2
D: .
V: TRBV18
CDR3: CASSPIPRDHTGELFF
DNA: TGTGCCAGCTCACCGATACCCCGGGATCACACCGGGGAGCTGTTTTTT

size: .
J: TRBJ2-3
D: .
V: TRBV28
CDR3: CASRPQGPRTDTQYF
DNA: TGTGCCAGCAGGCCACAGGGCCCGCGCACAGATACGCAGTATTTT

size: .
J: TRBJ2-7
D: .
V: TRBV11-2
CDR3: CASSLGQSSYEQYF
DNA: TGTGCCAGCAGCTTAGGACAAAGCTCCTACGAGCAGTACTTC

size: .
J: TRBJ1-2
D: .
V: TRBV6-5
CDR3: CASSYRQGTNYGYTF
DNA: TGTGCCAGCAGTTATAGGCAGGGGACTAACTATGGCTACACCTTC

size: .
J: TRBJ1-1
D: .
V: TRBV5-1
CDR3: CASSHNRDRDTEAFF
DNA: TGCGCCAGCAGCCATAACAGGGATCGGGACACTGAAGCTTTCTTT

size: few
J: TRBJ2-3
D: TRBD2
V: TRBV4-3
CDR3: CASSQWRMAGGPGDTQYF
DNA: TGCGCCAGCAGCCAATGGCGTATGGCGGGAGGGCCGGGAGATACGCAGTATTTT

size: .
J: TRBJ2-7
D: .
V: TRBV15
CDR3: CATSRDEEREQYF
DNA: TGTGCCACCAGCAGAGATGAAGAGCGGGAGCAGTACTTC

size: .
J: TRBJ1-2
D: .
V: TRBV18
CDR3: CASSPIPRANYGYTF
DNA: TGTGCCAGCTCACCAATCCCCCGAGCTAACTATGGCTACACCTTC

size: .
J: TRBJ1-3
D: TRBD1
V: TRBV10-3
CDR3: CAISESPWTGTGNTIYF
DNA: TGTGCCATCAGTGAGTCGCCCTGGACAGGGACTGGAAACACCATATATTTT

size: .
J: TRBJ2-1
D: .
V: TRBV25-1
CDR3: CASSEFPGESEQFF
DNA: TGTGCCAGCAGTGAATTTCCAGGGGAGAGTGAGCAGTTCTTC

size: .
J: TRBJ2-2
D: TRBD2
V: TRBV5-4
CDR3: CASSGPGTSGNTGELFF
DNA: TGTGCCAGCAGCGGACCGGGGACTAGCGGCAACACCGGGGAGCTGTTTTTT

size: .
J: TRBJ2-5
D: TRBD1
V: TRBV5-1
CDR3: CASSLQGRQETQYF
DNA: TGCGCCAGCAGCTTACAGGGGCGGCAAGAGACCCAGTACTTC

size: .
J: TRBJ1-6
D: TRBD1
V: TRBV27
CDR3: CASSPRGSSYNSPLHF
DNA: TGTGCCAGCAGCCCCAGGGGGAGCTCCTATAATTCACCCCTCCACTTT

size: .
J: TRBJ2-3
D: TRBD2
V: TRBV30
CDR3: CAWSVLGPGGSTDTQYF
DNA: TGTGCCTGGAGTGTTCTAGGACCGGGGGGGTCCACAGATACGCAGTATTTT

size: .
J: TRBJ2-7
D: .
V: TRBV28
CDR3: CASTPPGGVPSYEQYF
DNA: TGTGCCAGCACTCCGCCGGGGGGCGTGCCTTCCTACGAGCAGTACTTC

size: .
J: TRBJ2-1
D: .
V: TRBV13
CDR3: CASSLVDFSSYNEQFF
DNA: TGTGCCAGCAGCTTGGTCGACTTCAGCTCCTACAATGAGCAGTTCTTC

size: .
J: TRBJ2-1
D: .
V: TRBV27
CDR3: CASSSTGTHNEQFF
DNA: TGTGCCAGCAGTTCCACAGGTACACACAATGAGCAGTTCTTC

size: .
J: TRBJ2-3
D: TRBD2
V: TRBV7-9
CDR3: CASSEGTTGADTQYF
DNA: TGTGCCAGCAGCGAAGGGACTACCGGGGCAGATACGCAGTATTTT

size: .
J: TRBJ2-7
D: .
V: TRBV21-1
CDR3: CASSPSTQYSYEQYF
DNA: TGTGCCAGCAGTCCGTCCACCCAGTACTCCTACGAGCAGTACTTC

size: .
J: TRBJ2-3
D: TRBD2
V: TRBV5-4
CDR3: CASSRRTSGKTDTQYF
DNA: TGTGCCAGCAGTAGACGGACTAGCGGGAAGACAGATACGCAGTATTTT